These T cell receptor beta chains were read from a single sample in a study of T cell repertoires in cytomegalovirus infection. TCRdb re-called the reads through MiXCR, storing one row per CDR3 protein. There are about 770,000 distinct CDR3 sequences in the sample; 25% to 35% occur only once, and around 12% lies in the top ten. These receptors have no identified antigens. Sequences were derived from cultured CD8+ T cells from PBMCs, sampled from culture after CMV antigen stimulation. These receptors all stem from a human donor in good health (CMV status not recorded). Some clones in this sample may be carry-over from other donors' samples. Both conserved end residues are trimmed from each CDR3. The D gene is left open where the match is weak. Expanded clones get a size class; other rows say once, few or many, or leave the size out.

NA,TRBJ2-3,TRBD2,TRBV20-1,SASDPGGVYDTQY
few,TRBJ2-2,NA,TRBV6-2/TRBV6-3,ASSSLDRITGELF
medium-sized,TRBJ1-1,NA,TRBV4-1,ASSQDPRSSTEAF
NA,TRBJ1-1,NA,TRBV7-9,ASTLDRWNGISMNTEAF
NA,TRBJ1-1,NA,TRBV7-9,ASSLVRGENTEAF
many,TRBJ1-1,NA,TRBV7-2,ASSLEGGGVDTEAF
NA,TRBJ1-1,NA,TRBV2,ASNRGTEAF
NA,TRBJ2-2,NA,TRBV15,ATSREVGTGELF
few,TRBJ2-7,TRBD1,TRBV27,ASSFSRGSSYEQY
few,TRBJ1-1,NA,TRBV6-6,ASTTYGRTEAF
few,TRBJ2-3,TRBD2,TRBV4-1,ASSQVGGGASTDTQY
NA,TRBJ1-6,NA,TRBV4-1,ASSQVRRSQGYNSPLH
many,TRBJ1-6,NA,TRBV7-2,ASSSRDIGSYNSPLH
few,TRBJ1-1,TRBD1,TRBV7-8,ASSLGARGQGVPEAF
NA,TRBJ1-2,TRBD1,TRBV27,ASSSLTGLNYGYT
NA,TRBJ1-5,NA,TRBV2,ASSTAWDIGGNQPQH
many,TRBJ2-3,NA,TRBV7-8,ASSPRWGTSSTDTQY
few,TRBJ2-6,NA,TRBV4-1,ASSQLTGVSGANVLT
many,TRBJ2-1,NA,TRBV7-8,ASSLRGRTGLDEQF
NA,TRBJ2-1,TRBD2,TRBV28,ASTLGLAGEYNEQF
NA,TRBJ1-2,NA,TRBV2,ASNRHTVSYGYT
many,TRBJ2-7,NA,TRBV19,ASSIGISYEQY
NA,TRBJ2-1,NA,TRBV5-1,ASSLARGRDGSYNEQF
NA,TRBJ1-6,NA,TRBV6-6,ASSYSIAPLH
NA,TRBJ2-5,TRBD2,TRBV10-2,ASSESGVAGGSETQY
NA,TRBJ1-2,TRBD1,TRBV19,ASSRRDSPYGYT
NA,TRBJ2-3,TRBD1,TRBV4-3,ASSPDRGRGTDTQY
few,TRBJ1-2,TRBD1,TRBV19,ASSLTGGFDGYT
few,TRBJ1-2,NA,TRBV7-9,ASSPIAPNYGYT
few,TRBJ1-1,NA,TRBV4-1,ASTHQGYTEAF
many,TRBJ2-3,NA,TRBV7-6,ASSLAPGDPGLYTDTQY
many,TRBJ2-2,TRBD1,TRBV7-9,ASSHRDRGTGELF
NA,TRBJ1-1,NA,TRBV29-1,SVGLRSQDLGGTEAF
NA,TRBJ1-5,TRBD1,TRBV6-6,ASGKTGEQPQH
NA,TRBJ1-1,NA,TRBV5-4,ASSESGPNTEAF
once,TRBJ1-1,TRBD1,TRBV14,ASSQYRAGTGEAF
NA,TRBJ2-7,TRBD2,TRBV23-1,ASSQSTKAGGSYEQY
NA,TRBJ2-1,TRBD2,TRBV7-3,ASSPVGLVAEQF
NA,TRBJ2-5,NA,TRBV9,ASSPYGTEGETQY
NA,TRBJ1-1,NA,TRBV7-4,ASSLVMAGETEAF
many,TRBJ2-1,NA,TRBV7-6,ASSEDTGGVYNEQF
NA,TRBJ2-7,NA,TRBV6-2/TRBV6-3,ASSHSGRLYEQY
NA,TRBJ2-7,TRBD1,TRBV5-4,ASSGVPGQGDTYEQY
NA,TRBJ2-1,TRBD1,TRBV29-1,SVETGGDEQF
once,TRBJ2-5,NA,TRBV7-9,AGSSRGGKETQY
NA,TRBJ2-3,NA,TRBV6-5,ASSYSKGEGDSDTQY
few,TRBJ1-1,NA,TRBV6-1,ASSGTNIVGSVTEAF
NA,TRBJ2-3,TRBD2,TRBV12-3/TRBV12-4,ASSTLRGGGPDTQY
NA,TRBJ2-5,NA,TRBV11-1,ASSLRGRAETQY
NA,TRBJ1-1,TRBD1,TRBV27,ASSLGTGVRGTEAF
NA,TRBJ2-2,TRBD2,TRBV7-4,ASSFRTGGLAGPTGELF
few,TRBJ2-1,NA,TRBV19,ASSQYGTNNEQF
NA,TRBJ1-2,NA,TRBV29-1,SIVQGPYGYT
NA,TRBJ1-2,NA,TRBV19,ASSFTGTNYGYT
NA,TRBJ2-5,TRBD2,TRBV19,ASSGEGRQETQY
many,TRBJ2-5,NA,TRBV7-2,ASSLNRVQETQY
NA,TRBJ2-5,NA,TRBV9,ASSVDSTAPETQY
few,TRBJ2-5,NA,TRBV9,ASSPVGALIETQY
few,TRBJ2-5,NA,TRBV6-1,ASGSLSRMETQY